The text below deals with one TCR beta chain. This sample was included in a study of blood T cell repertoires in COVID-19. Study-wide context: Samples representing acute and convalescent COVID-19 were sourced from the United States, Italy and Spain. PBMCs, B-cell-depleted T cells, or T cells were the source of the cDNA or gDNA that made up the material.

Authors' analysis steps: Amplification with reference gene primers provided the estimates of nucleated cell counts. Clones were sequenced by immunoSEQ multiplex PCR, and TCRdb holds only the in-frame ones, with some missing. V, J and clone size were drawn from that table, and D and trimming were deduced from the DNA. The sample lists fewer than 300,000 clones; more than 85% were seen once. V lost 1 base and J lost 2, with 8 bases in between. CDR3 length: 14 amino acids. CDR1 is LGHDT and CDR2 is YNNKEL in the germline V gene (reference sequence). The chain combines TRBV3-1 (or the pseudogene TRBV3-2) with TRBJ1-1; no definite D call. Specimen: peripheral blood. This clonotype was sampled from a young man with acute or convalescent COVID-19. The CDR3 DNA sequence: TGTGCCAGCAGCCAAGGTTCAGTCAACACTGAAGCTTTCTTT. Protein product: CASSQGSVNTEAFF.